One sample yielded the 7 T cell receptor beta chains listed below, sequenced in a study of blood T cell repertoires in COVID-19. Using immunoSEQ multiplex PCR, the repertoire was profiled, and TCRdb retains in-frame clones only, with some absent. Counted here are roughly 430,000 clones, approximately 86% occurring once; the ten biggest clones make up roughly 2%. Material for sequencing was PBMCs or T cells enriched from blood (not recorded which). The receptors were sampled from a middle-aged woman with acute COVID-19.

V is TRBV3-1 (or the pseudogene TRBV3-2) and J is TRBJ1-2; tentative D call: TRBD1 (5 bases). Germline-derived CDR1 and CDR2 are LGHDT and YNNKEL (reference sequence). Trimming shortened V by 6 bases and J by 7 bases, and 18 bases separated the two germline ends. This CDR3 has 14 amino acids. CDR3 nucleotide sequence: TGTGCCAGCAGGGAAACCGGGCGGGACGTTGGCTACACCTTC. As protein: CASRETGRDVGYTF.

The CDR3 here is CASSFEQGAPYGYTF. DNA of the CDR3: TGTGCCAGCAGCTTCGAACAGGGGGCCCCATATGGCTACACCTTC. V usage is TRBV7-8 and J usage is TRBJ1-2, with 9 bases aligning to TRBD1. CDR3 size: 15 residues. With V trimmed by 3 bases and J by 5 bases, 7 bases remained unmatched. Germline V gene sequence: CDR1 SGHVS, CDR2 FQNEAQ.

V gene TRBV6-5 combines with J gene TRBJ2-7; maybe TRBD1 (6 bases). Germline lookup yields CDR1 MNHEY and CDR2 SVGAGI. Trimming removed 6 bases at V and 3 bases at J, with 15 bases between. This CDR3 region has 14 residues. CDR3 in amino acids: CASSRVGARYEQYF. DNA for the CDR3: TGTGCCAGCAGCCGCGTGGGGGCACGCTACGAGCAGTACTTC.

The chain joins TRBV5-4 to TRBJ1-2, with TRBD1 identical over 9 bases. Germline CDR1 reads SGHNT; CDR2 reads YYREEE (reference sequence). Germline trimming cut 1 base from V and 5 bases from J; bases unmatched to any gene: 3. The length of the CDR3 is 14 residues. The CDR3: CASSLTGGEYGYTF. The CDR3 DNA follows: TGTGCCAGCAGCTTGACAGGGGGCGAATATGGCTACACCTTC.

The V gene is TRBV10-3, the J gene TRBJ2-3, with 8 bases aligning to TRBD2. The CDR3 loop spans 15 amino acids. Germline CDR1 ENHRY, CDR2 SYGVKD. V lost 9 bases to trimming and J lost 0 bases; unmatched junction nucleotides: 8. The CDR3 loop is CAITGTSYSTDTQYF. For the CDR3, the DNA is TGTGCCATAACCGGGACTAGTTATAGCACAGATACGCAGTATTTT.

CDR3 nucleotide sequence: TGTGCCATCAGTGGCGACAGAAGCTCCTATAATTCACCCCTCCACTTT. Its translation: CAISGDRSSYNSPLHF. The rearrangement links TRBV10-3 to TRBJ1-6, with D tentatively TRBD1 (5 bases). CDR3 length equals 16 residues. Germline CDR1 and CDR2: ENHRY and SYGVKD. V was cut by 4 bases and J by 0 bases, with 10 bases left in between.

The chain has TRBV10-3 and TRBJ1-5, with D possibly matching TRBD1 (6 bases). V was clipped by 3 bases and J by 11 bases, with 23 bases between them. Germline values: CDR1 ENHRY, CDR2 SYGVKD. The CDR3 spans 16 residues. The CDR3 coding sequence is TGTGCCATCAGTGATAACAGAGGACAGCCTGGGGAGTCCCAGCATTTT. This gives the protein CAISDNRGQPGESQHF.